This TCR beta chain was sequenced during a study of OX40 agonist ivuxolimab in advanced cancers. Turning to this clone: The antigen remains undetermined.

General study findings and limits: Antigen specificity of clonally expanded peripheral T cells was not established. CD8+ T cells were the subset that, on average, had more expanded clones than CD4+.

TCRdb keeps only in-frame clones here, not all; method: immunoSEQ multiplex PCR. The sample lists about 89,000 clones; more than 70% were seen once. CDR3 size: 14 residues. Germline CDR1 MNHEY, CDR2 SVGAGI. Trimming removed 4 bases at V and 0 bases at J, with 9 bases between. The source was CD4+ or CD8+ T cells sorted from blood, collected in a trial of the OX40 agonist ivuxolimab. The TCR originated in an adult with an advanced solid tumor such as melanoma, head and neck, liver or kidney cancer. This chain uses TRBV6-5 with TRBJ1-2; D may be TRBD1 (6 bases). The CDR3, as DNA: TGTGCCAGCAGTTTGACAGGCGCTAACTATGGCTACACCTTC. Amino acid sequence: CASSLTGANYGYTF.